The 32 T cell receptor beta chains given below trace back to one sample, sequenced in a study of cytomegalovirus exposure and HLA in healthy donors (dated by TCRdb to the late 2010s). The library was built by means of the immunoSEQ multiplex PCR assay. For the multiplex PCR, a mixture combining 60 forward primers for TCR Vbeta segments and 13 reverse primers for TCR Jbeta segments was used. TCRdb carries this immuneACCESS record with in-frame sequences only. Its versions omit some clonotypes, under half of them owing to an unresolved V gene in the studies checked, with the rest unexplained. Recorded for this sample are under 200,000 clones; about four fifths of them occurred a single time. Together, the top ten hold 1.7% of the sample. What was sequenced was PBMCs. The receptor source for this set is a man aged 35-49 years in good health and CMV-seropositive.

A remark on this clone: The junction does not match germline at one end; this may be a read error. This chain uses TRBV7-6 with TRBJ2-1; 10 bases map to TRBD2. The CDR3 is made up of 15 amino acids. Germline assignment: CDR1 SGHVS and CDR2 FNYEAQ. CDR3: CTSSSSGRAYNEQFF. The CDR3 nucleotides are TGTACCAGCAGCTCGAGCGGGAGGGCCTACAATGAGCAGTTCTTC.

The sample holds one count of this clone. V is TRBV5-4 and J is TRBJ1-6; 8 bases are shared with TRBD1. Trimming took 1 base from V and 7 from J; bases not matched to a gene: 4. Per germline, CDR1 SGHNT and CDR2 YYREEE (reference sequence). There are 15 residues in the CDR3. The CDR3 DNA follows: TGTGCCAGCAGCTTGCAACAGGGGGTCAATTCACCCCTCCACTTT. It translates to CASSLQQGVNSPLHF.

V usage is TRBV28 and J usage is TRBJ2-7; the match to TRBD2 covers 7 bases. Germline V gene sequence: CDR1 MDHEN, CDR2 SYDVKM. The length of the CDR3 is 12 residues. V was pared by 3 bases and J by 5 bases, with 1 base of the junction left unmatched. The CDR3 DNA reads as TGTGCCAGCAGTTTCCTAGCGGACGAGCAGTACTTC. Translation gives CASSFLADEQYF.

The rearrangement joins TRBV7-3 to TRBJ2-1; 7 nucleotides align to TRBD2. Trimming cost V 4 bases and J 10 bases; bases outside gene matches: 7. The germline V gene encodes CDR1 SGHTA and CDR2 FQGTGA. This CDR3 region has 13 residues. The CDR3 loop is CASSSTSTLEQFF. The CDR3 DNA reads TGTGCCAGCAGCTCGACTAGCACCTTAGAGCAGTTCTTC.

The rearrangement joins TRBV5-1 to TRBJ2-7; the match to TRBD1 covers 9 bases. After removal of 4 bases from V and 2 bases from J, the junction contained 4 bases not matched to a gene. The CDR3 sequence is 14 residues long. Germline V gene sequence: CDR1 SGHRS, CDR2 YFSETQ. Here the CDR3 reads CASSGTGNTYEQYF. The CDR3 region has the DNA TGCGCCAGCAGCGGGACAGGGAATACCTACGAGCAGTACTTC.

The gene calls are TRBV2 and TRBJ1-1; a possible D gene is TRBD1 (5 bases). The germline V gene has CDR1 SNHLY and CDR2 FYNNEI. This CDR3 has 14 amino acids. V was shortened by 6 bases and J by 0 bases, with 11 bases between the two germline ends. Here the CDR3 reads CASRWRDLNTEAFF. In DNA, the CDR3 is TGTGCCAGCAGGTGGCGGGACCTGAACACTGAAGCTTTCTTT.

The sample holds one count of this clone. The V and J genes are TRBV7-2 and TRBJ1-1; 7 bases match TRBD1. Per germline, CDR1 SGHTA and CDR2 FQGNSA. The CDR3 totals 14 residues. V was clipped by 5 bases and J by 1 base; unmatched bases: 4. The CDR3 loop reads CASSIHRGNTEAFF. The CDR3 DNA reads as TGTGCCAGCAGCATACACAGGGGGAACACTGAAGCTTTCTTT.

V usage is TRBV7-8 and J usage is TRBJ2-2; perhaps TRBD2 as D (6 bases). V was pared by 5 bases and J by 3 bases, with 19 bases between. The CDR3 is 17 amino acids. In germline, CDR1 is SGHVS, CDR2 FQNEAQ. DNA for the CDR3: TGTGCCAGCAGCGGGCGGGACGGAGAACCTCACACCGGGGAGCTGTTTTTT. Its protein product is CASSGRDGEPHTGELFF.

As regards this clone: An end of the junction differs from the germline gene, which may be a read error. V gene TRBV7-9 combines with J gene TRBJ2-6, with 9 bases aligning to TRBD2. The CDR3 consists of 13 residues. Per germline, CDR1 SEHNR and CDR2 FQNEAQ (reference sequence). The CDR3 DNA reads TGTGCCAGCAGCTTAGCTGATGGTAGCGGGAGCCAATTC. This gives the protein CASSLADGSGSQF. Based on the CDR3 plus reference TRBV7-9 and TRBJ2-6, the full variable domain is DTGVSQNPRHKITKRGQNVTFRCDPISEHNRLYWYRQTLGQGPEFLTYFQNEAQLEKSRLLSDRFSAERPKGSFSTLEIQRTEQGDSAMYLCASSLADGSGSQFGAGSRLTVL.

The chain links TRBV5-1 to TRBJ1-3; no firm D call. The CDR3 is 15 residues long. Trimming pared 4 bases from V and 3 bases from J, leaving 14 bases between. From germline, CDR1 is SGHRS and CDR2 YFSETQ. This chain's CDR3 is CASSLTILGGNTIYF. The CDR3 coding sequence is TGCGCCAGCAGCCTGACTATTTTGGGTGGAAACACCATATATTTT.

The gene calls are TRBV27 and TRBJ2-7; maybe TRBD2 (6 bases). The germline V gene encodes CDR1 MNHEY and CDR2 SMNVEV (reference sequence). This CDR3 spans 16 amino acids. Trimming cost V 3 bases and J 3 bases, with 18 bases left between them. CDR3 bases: TGTGCCAGCAGTTTCACCCGGGAGATACCGATCTACGAGCAGTACTTC. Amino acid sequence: CASSFTREIPIYEQYF.

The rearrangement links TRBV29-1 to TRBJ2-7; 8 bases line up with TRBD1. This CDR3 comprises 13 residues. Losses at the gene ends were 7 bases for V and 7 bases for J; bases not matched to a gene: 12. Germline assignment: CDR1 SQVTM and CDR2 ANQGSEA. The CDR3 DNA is TGCAGCGCCCTAGGGCAGGGGGCGCGGGAGCAGTACTTC. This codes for CSALGQGAREQYF.

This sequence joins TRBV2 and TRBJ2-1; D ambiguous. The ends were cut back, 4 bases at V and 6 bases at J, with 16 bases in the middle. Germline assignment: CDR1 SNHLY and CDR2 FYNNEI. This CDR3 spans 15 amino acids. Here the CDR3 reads CASSADIDPSNEQFF. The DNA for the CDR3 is TGTGCCAGCAGTGCCGACATAGACCCCTCCAATGAGCAGTTCTTC.

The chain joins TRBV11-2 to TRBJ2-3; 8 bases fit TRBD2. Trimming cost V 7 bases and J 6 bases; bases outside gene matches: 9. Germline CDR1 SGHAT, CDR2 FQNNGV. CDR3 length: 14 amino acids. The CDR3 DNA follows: TGTGCCAGCATAGCTTATCCGGGAGGGGATACGCAGTATTTT. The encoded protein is CASIAYPGGDTQYF.

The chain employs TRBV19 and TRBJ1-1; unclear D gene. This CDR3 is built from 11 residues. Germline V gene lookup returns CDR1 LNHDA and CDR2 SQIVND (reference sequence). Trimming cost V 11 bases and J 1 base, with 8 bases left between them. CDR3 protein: CAYSPNTEAFF. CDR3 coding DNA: TGTGCCTACAGCCCGAACACTGAAGCTTTCTTT.

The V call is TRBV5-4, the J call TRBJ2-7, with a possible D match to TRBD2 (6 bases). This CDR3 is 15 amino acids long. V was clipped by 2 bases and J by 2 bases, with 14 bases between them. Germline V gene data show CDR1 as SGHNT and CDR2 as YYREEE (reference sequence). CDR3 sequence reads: CASSLSGVGTYEQYF. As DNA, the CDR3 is TGTGCCAGCAGCTTATCGGGAGTAGGAACCTACGAGCAGTACTTC.

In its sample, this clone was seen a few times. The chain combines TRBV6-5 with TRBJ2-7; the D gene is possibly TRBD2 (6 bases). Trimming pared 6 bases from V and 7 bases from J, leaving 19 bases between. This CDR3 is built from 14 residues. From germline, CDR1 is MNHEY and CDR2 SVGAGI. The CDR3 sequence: CASRRDSAYGEQYF. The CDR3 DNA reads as TGTGCCAGCAGACGGGACTCAGCATATGGGGAGCAGTACTTC.

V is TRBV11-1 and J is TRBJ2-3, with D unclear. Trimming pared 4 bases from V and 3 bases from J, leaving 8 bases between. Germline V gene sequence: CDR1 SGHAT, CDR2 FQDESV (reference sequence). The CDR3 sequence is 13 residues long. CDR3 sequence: CASSSQTTDTQYF. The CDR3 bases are TGTGCCAGCAGCTCCCAGACAACAGATACGCAGTATTTT.

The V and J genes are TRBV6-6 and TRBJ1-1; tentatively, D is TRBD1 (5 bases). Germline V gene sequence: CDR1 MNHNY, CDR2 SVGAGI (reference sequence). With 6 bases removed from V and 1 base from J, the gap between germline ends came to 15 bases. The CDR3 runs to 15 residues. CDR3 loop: CASSLTGQRNTEAFF. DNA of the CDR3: TGTGCCAGCAGCCTTACTGGACAACGGAACACTGAAGCTTTCTTT.

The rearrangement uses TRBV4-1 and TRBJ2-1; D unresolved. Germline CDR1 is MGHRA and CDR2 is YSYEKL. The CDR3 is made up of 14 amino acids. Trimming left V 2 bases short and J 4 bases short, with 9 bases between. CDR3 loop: CASSQTGTYNEQFF. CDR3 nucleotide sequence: TGCGCCAGCAGCCAAACGGGTACTTACAATGAGCAGTTCTTC.

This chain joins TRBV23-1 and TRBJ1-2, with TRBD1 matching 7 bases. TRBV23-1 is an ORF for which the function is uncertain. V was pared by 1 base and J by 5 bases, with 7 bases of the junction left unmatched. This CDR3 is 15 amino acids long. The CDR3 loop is CASSQCGDRAYGYTF. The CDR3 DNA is TGCGCCAGCAGTCAATGCGGCGACAGGGCGTATGGCTACACCTTC.

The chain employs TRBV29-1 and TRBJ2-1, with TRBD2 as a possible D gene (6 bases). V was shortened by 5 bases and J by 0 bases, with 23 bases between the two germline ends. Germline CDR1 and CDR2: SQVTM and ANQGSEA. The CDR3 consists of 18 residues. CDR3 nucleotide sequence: TGCAGCGTTTGGGGAGGCGATCTAAGGGTACGCTCCTACAATGAGCAGTTCTTC. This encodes CSVWGGDLRVRSYNEQFF.

The CDR3 DNA follows: TGTGCCTGGAGTGTGTGGGGGGGCGACAATCAGCCCCAGCATTTT. Encoded protein: CAWSVWGGDNQPQHF. The chain joins TRBV30 to TRBJ1-5, with D possibly matching TRBD1 (6 bases). This CDR3 has 15 amino acids. Germline lookup yields CDR1 GTSNPN and CDR2 SVGIG (reference sequence). Trimming stripped 0 bases from V and 3 bases from J, with 12 bases between.

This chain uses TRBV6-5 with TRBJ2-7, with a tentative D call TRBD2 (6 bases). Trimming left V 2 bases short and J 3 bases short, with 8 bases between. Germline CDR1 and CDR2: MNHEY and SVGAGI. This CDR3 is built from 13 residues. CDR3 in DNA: TGTGCCAGCAGTTACGGGACTGGCTACGAGCAGTACTTC. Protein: CASSYGTGYEQYF.

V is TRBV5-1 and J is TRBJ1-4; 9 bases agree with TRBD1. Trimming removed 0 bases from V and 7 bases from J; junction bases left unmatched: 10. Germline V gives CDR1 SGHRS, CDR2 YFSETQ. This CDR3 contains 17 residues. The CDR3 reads CASSLAPGQGVGEKLFF. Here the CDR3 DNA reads TGCGCCAGCAGCTTGGCCCCGGGACAGGGTGTTGGTGAAAAACTGTTTTTT.

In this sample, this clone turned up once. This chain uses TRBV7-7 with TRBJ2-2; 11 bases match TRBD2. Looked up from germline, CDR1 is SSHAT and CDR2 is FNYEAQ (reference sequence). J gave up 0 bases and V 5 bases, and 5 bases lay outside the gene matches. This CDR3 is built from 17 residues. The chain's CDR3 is CASSPGLAEANTGELFF. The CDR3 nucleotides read TGTGCCAGCAGCCCGGGACTAGCGGAGGCGAACACCGGGGAGCTGTTTTTT.

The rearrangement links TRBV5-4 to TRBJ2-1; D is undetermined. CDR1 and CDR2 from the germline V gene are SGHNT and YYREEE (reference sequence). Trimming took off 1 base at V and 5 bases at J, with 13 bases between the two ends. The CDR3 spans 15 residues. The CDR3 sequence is CASSLWATNHNEQFF. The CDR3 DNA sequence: TGTGCCAGCAGCTTGTGGGCGACCAACCACAATGAGCAGTTCTTC.

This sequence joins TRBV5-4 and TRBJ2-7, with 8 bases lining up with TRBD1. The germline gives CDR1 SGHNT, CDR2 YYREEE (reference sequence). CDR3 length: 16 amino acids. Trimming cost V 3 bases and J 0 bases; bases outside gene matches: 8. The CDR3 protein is CASSSPPGQDSYEQYF. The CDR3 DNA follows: TGTGCCAGCAGCTCGCCCCCGGGACAGGACTCCTACGAGCAGTACTTC.

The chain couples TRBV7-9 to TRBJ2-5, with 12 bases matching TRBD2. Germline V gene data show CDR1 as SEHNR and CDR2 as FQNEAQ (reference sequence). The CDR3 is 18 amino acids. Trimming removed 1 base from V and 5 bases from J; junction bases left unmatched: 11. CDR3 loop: CASSLGAASGRVWETQYF. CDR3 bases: TGTGCCAGCAGCTTAGGAGCAGCTAGCGGGAGGGTCTGGGAGACCCAGTACTTC.

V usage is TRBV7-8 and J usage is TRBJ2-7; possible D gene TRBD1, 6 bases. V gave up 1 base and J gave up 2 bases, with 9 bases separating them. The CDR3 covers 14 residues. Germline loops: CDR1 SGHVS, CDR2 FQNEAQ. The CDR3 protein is CASSLGHRAYEQYF. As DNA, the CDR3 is TGTGCCAGCAGCTTAGGGCACAGGGCCTACGAGCAGTACTTC.

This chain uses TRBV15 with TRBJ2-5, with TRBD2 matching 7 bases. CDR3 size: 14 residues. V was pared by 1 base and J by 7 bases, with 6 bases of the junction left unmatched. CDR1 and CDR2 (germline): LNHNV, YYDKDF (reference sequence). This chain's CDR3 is CATSRVGGRVTQYF. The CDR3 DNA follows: TGTGCCACCAGCAGAGTGGGGGGGAGGGTGACCCAGTACTTC.

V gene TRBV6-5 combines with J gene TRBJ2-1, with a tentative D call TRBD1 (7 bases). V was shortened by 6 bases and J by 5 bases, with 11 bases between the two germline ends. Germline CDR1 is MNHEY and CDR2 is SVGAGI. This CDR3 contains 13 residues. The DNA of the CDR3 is TGTGCCAGCAGGGGGGGACAGCACAATGAGCAGTTCTTC. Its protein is CASRGGQHNEQFF.